This T cell receptor beta chain emerged from a study of T cells in Graves' hyperthyroidism and ophthalmopathy. Study-level information: Peripheral blood was taken when the disease was first diagnosed, before any treatment began.

V was shortened by 5 bases and J by 10 bases, with 19 bases between the two germline ends. The CDR3 runs 14 residues. CDR1 and CDR2 from the germline V gene are SGHKS and YYEKEE (reference sequence). In its sample, this clonotype was seen many times. Diagnostic assessment was based on clinical symptoms, serum thyroxine and TRAb, thyroid ultrasound and orbital computed tomography. RNA transcripts yielded amplified TCR beta CDR3 regions. First-round RT-PCR targeting the TCR CDR3 was performed with the HTBI primer set. Via MiXCR, TCRdb re-called the multiplex PCR reads, giving one row per CDR3 protein. Of 350,000 to 450,000 distinct CDR3 sequences in the sample, roughly 13% were seen once.

Sequenced sample: blood. The receptor was derived from a woman aged 55-69 years with Graves' hyperthyroidism. The rearrangement joins TRBV5-5 to TRBJ2-1; D is perhaps TRBD1 (6 bases). CDR3 nucleotide sequence: TGTGCCAGCAGGGCTGCAGGGGTCGTTTTCGAGCAGTTCTTC. This codes for CASRAAGVVFEQFF.